The sequence of this T cell receptor beta chain was determined in a study of blood T cell repertoires in COVID-19. Assay used: immunoSEQ multiplex PCR; TCRdb lists only in-frame clones, some missing. The sample has about 350,000 clones; more than 75% are singletons. The Seattle site enrolled patients during active infection and followed them longitudinally. In germline, CDR1 is SGHVS, CDR2 FQNEAQ. The V gene lost 2 bases and the J gene lost 8 bases, with 9 bases spanning the gap. The length of the CDR3 is 12 residues. The sequencing sample was made of peripheral blood. J is TRBJ1-1 and V is TRBV7-8; D is possibly TRBD1 (6 bases). This receptor was taken from a woman in her 50s with COVID-19, enrolled during active disease. The CDR3: CASSLLGAEAFF. CDR3 nucleotides: TGTGCCAGCAGCTTATTGGGGGCCGAAGCTTTCTTT.